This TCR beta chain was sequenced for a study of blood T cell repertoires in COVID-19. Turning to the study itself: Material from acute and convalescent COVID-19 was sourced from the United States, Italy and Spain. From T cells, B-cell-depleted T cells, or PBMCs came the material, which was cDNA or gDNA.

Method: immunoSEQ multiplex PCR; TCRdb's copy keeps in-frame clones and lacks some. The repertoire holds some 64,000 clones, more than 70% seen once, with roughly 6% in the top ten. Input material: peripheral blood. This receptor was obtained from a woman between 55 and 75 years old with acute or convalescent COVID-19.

CDR3 sequence (DNA): TGTGCCAGCAGCCGGGGGGAGGTATTGGGTGGCTACACCTTC. Protein product: CASSRGEVLGGYTF. The rearrangement links TRBV3-1 (or the pseudogene TRBV3-2) to TRBJ1-2; D is possibly TRBD1 (5 bases). V shed 4 bases and J shed 7 bases, with 16 bases lying between them. The CDR3 covers 14 residues. Germline CDR1 reads LGHDT; CDR2 reads YNNKEL (reference sequence).